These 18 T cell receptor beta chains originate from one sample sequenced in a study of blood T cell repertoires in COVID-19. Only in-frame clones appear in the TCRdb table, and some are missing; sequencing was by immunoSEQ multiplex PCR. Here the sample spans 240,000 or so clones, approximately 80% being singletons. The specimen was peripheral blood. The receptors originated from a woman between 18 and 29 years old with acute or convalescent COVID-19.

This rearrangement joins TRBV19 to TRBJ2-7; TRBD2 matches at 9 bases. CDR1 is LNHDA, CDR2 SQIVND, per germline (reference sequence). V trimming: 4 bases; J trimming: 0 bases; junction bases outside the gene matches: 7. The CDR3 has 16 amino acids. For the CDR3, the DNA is TGTGCCAGTAGTACTCTCCCGACTAGCGGCTCCTACGAGCAGTACTTC. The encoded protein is CASSTLPTSGSYEQYF.

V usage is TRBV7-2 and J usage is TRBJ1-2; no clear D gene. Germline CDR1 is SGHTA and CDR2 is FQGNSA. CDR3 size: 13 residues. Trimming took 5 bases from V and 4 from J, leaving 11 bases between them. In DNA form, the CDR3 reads TGTGCCAGCAGCCCAAGAGAAATCTATGGCTACACCTTC. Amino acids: CASSPREIYGYTF.

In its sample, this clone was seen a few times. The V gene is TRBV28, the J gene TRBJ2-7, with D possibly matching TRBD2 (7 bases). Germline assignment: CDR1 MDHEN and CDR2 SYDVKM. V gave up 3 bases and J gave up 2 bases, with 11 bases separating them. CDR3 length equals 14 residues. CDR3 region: CASSLAGAAYEQYF. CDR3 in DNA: TGTGCCAGCAGTTTGGCGGGGGCAGCCTACGAGCAGTACTTC.

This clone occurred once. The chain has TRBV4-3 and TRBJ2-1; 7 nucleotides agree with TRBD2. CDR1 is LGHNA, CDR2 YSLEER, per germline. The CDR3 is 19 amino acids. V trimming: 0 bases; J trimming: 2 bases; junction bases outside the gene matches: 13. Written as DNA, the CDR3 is TGCGCCAGCAGCCAAGATCGGGGCCCGGGACTACTCCCCTACAATGAGCAGTTCTTC. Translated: CASSQDRGPGLLPYNEQFF.

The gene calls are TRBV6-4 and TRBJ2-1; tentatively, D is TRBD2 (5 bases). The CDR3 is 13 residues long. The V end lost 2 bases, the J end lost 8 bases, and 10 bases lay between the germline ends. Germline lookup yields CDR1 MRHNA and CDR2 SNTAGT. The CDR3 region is CASSDGEGDEQFF. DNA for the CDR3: TGTGCCAGCAGTGACGGTGAGGGTGATGAGCAGTTCTTC.

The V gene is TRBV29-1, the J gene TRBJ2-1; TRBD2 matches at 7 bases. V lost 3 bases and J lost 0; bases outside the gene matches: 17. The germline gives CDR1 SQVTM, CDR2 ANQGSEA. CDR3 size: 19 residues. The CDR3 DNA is TGCAGCGTTGATGATTTGGTCACTAGCGAAAATCCCTCCTACAATGAGCAGTTCTTC. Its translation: CSVDDLVTSENPSYNEQFF.

The CDR3 DNA reads TGTGCCAGCAGCTGGAACCCGGGACATAACACTGAAGCTTTCTTT. This encodes CASSWNPGHNTEAFF. The V and J genes are TRBV3-1 (or the pseudogene TRBV3-2) and TRBJ1-1, with a tentative D call TRBD1 (6 bases). The germline CDR1 and CDR2 sequences are LGHDT and YNNKEL (reference sequence). This CDR3 is 15 amino acids long. V was clipped by 5 bases and J by 2 bases, with 15 bases between them.

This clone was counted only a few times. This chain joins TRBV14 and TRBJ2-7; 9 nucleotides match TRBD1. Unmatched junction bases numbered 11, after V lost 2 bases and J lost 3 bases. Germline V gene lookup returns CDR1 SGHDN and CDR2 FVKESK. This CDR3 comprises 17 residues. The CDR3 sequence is CASSQRIRQGGVYEQYF. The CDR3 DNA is TGTGCCAGCAGCCAACGCATTCGACAGGGGGGAGTCTACGAGCAGTACTTC.

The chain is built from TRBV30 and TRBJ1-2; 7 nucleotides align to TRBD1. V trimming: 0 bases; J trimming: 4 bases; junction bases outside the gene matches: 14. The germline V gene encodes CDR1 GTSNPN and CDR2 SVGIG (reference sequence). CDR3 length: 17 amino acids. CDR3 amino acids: CAWSVPQGQVGVYGYTF. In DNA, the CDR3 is TGTGCCTGGAGTGTACCCCAAGGACAGGTGGGCGTCTATGGCTACACCTTC.

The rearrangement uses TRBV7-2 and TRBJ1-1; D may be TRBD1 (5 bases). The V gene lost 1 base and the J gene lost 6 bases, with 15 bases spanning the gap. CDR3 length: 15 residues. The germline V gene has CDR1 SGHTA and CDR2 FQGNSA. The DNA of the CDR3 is TGTGCCAGCAGCTTAGATATCCCGGGGGGTCCTGAAGCTTTCTTT. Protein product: CASSLDIPGGPEAFF. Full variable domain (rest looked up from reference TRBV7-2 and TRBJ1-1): GAGVSQSPSNKVTEKGKDVELRCDPISGHTALYWYRQSLGQGLEFLIYFQGNSAPDKSGLPSDRFSAERTGGSVSTLTIQRTQQEDSAVYLCASSLDIPGGPEAFFGQGTRLTVV.

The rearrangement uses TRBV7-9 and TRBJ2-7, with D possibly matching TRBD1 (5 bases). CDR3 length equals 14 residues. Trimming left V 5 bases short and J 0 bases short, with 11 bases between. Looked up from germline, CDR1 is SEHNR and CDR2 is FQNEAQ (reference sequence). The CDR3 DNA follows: TGTGCCAGCAGCCCCAGGGCCAGCTCCTACGAGCAGTACTTC. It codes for CASSPRASSYEQYF.

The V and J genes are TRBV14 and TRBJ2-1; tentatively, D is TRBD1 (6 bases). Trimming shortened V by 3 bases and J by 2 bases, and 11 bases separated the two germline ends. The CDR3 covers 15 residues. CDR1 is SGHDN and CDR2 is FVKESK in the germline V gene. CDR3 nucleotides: TGTGCCAGCAGCCACCAGGGGACCGCCTACAATGAGCAGTTCTTC. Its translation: CASSHQGTAYNEQFF.

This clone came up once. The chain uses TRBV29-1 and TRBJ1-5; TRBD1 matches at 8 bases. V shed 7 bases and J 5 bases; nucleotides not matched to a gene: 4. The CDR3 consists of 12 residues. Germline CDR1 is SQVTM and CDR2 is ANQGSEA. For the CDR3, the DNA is TGCAGCGCTATGACAGGGGATCAGCCCCAGCATTTT. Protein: CSAMTGDQPQHF.

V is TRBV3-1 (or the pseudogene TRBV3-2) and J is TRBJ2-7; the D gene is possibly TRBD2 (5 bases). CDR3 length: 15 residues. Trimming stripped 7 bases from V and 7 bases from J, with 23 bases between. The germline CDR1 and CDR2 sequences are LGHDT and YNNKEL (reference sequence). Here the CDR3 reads CASTKLVGSAEEQYF. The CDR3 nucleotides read TGTGCCAGCACCAAACTAGTAGGGAGCGCTGAAGAGCAGTACTTC.

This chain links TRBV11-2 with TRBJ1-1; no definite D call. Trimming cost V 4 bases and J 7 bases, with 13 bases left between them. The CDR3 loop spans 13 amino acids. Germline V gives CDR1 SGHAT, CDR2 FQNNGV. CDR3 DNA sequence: TGTGCCAGCAGCTGGGCCGGGAGACATGAAGCTTTCTTT. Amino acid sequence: CASSWAGRHEAFF.

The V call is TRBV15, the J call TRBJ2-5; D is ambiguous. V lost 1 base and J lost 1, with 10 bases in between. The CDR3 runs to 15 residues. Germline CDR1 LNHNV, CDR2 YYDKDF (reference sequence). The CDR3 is CATSRGSRSQETQYF. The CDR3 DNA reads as TGTGCCACCAGCAGAGGAAGTAGGAGCCAAGAGACCCAGTACTTC.

The CDR3 reads CASSLGEAEQYF. As DNA, the CDR3 is TGTGCCAGTAGCTTAGGGGAGGCCGAGCAGTACTTC. The chain links TRBV19 to TRBJ2-7, with a weak D call TRBD2 (6 bases). The CDR3 consists of 12 residues. Deletions cut 6 bases from V and 6 bases from J, with 12 bases between. Germline CDR1 and CDR2: LNHDA and SQIVND (reference sequence).

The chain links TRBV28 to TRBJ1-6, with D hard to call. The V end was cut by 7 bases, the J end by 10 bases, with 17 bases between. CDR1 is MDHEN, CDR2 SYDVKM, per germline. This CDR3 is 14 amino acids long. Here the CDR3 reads CASTPVSGGSPLHF. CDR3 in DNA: TGTGCCAGCACCCCAGTTTCCGGCGGGTCACCCCTCCACTTT.